The 11 T cell receptor beta chains below come from one sample, sequenced in a study of Ad26.COV2.S vaccination and SARS-CoV-2 variants. Treatment of the sample: around 19 received Ad26.COV2.S at low or high dose, single or two shots; several received placebo; per-sample allocation not given. Day 63 after the first vaccine or placebo injection was the time point for sampling. Only in-frame clones appear in the TCRdb table, and some are missing; sequencing was by immunoSEQ multiplex PCR. Of about 320,000 clones in the sample, 85% to 90% were seen once. The specimen comprised peripheral blood, sampled in a trial of Ad26.COV2.S vaccine versus placebo. The receptor source for this set is a person aged 18-60 years who received the Ad26.COV2.S COVID-19 vaccine or a placebo.

The chain recombines TRBV7-9 with TRBJ2-3; D call uncertain. The CDR3 spans 15 residues. V gave up 5 bases and J gave up 2 bases, with 14 bases separating them. Germline CDR1 and CDR2: SEHNR and FQNEAQ (reference sequence). The CDR3 DNA reads as TGTGCCAGCAGCCTCAGACTTGGATACACAGATACGCAGTATTTT. It codes for CASSLRLGYTDTQYF. Combining the CDR3 with reference TRBV7-9 and TRBJ2-3 gives the whole variable domain DTGVSQNPRHKITKRGQNVTFRCDPISEHNRLYWYRQTLGQGPEFLTYFQNEAQLEKSRLLSDRFSAERPKGSFSTLEIQRTEQGDSAMYLCASSLRLGYTDTQYFGPGTRLTVL.

The V gene is TRBV11-2, the J gene TRBJ2-1; 8 bases map to TRBD2. There are 14 residues in the CDR3. Germline V CDR1 and CDR2: SGHAT, FQNNGV. Trimming took 8 bases from V and 4 from J; bases not matched to a gene: 7. This CDR3 reads CASGVAGLYNEQFF. The CDR3, as DNA: TGTGCCAGCGGAGTAGCGGGGCTTTACAATGAGCAGTTCTTC. The variable domain in full, with the rest retrieved from reference TRBV11-2 and TRBJ2-1, is EAGVAQSPRYKIIEKRQSVAFWCNPISGHATLYWYQQILGQGPKLLIQFQNNGVVDDSQLPKDRFSAERLKGVDSTLKIQPAKLEDSAVYLCASGVAGLYNEQFFGPGTRLTVL.

This chain links TRBV7-9 with TRBJ1-1; D uncertain. CDR3 length: 14 amino acids. Germline values: CDR1 SEHNR, CDR2 FQNEAQ (reference sequence). Trimming left V 5 bases short and J 7 bases short, with 17 bases between. The CDR3 region has the DNA TGTGCCAGCAGCCCAAAAGATGAGAGCCTTGAAGCTTTCTTT. The encoded protein is CASSPKDESLEAFF. Together with reference TRBV7-9 and TRBJ1-1, the CDR3 gives the full variable domain: DTGVSQNPRHKITKRGQNVTFRCDPISEHNRLYWYRQTLGQGPEFLTYFQNEAQLEKSRLLSDRFSAERPKGSFSTLEIQRTEQGDSAMYLCASSPKDESLEAFFGQGTRLTVV.

The rearrangement uses TRBV3-1 (or the pseudogene TRBV3-2) and TRBJ1-4, with TRBD1 matching over 8 bases. The germline CDR1 and CDR2 sequences are LGHDT and YNNKEL (reference sequence). CDR3 size: 17 residues. Trimming at V came to 4 bases and at J to 5 bases, leaving 12 bases not matched to a gene. The CDR3 reads CASSRDRSNRGNEKLFF. CDR3 DNA sequence: TGTGCCAGCAGCCGGGACAGGTCTAATCGAGGGAATGAAAAACTGTTTTTT.

The chain carries TRBV3-1 (or the pseudogene TRBV3-2) and TRBJ2-1, with 12 bases lining up with TRBD1. CDR3 length: 19 residues. Germline CDR1 LGHDT, CDR2 YNNKEL (reference sequence). Trimming took 2 bases from V and 0 from J; bases not matched to a gene: 8. The CDR3 bases are TGTGCCAGCAGCCAATGTTCCGGGACAGGGGGCAGCTCCTACAATGAGCAGTTCTTC. Its protein is CASSQCSGTGGSSYNEQFF.

Comment on this clone: Other nucleotide sequences in the sample specify the same CDR3. This sequence joins TRBV5-8 and TRBJ1-2, with no clear D. V dropped 2 bases and J dropped 7 bases, with 9 bases sitting between them. This CDR3 comprises 12 residues. Germline V gene sequence: CDR1 SGHTS, CDR2 YDEGEE. In nucleotides, the CDR3 is TGTGCCAGCAGCTTAGGAGGAATTGGCTACACCTTC. Its translation: CASSLGGIGYTF.

The chain combines TRBV27 with TRBJ2-1; no firm D call. Germline CDR1 reads MNHEY; CDR2 reads SMNVEV (reference sequence). This CDR3 is 13 amino acids long. V lost 2 bases to trimming and J lost 9 bases, with 11 bases between them. As DNA, the CDR3 is TGTGCCAGCAGTTTAATGCCTAGTCGTGAGCAGTTCTTC. Its translation: CASSLMPSREQFF.

J is TRBJ2-2 and V is TRBV30; 11 bases agree with TRBD2. Per the germline V gene, CDR1 is GTSNPN and CDR2 is SVGIG (reference sequence). Losses at the gene ends were 3 bases for V and 3 bases for J; bases not matched to a gene: 0. The CDR3 covers 14 residues. CDR3 sequence (DNA): TGTGCCTGGAGACTAGCGGGGGACACCGGGGAGCTGTTTTTT. It codes for CAWRLAGDTGELFF. Filled out from reference TRBV30 and TRBJ2-2, the complete variable domain reads SQTIHQWPATLVQPVGSPLSLECTVEGTSNPNLYWYRQAAGRGLQLLFYSVGIGQISSEVPQNLSASRPQDRQFILSSKKLLLSDSGFYLCAWRLAGDTGELFFGEGSRLTVL.

The J gene is TRBJ1-1, the V gene TRBV6-2 or TRBV6-3; D gene uncertain. From germline, CDR1 is MNHEY and CDR2 SVGEGT. The germline V and J ends were trimmed by 2 bases and 7 bases, with 8 bases remaining between them. The CDR3 loop spans 12 amino acids. CDR3 protein: CASSYTYGEAFF. CDR3 in DNA: TGTGCCAGCAGTTACACTTACGGTGAAGCTTTCTTT.

The chain's CDR3 is CASSGQGNTEAFF. In nucleotides, the CDR3 is TGTGCCAGCTCAGGGCAGGGGAACACTGAAGCTTTCTTT. The chain combines TRBV18 with TRBJ1-1; a possible D gene is TRBD1 (5 bases). Germline CDR1 reads KGHSH; CDR2 reads LQKENI. The ends were cut back, 5 bases at V and 1 base at J, with 8 bases in the middle. The CDR3 runs to 13 residues. The whole variable domain, remainder taken from reference TRBV18 and TRBJ1-1, is NAGVMQNPRHLVRRRGQEARLRCSPMKGHSHVYWYRQLPEEGLKFMVYLQKENIIDESGMPKERFSAEFPKEGPSILRIQQVVRGDSAAYFCASSGQGNTEAFFGQGTRLTVV.

In its sample, this clone was seen once. Other DNA sequences in this specimen translate into the identical CDR3. V is TRBV7-2 and J is TRBJ1-1; unclear D gene. The CDR3 length is 14 residues. Trimming took off 1 base at V and 1 base at J, with 7 bases between the two ends. In germline, CDR1 is SGHTA, CDR2 FQGNSA. The CDR3 nucleotides are TGTGCCAGCAGCTTAGGAGGAGGGAACACTGAAGCTTTCTTT. This encodes CASSLGGGNTEAFF.